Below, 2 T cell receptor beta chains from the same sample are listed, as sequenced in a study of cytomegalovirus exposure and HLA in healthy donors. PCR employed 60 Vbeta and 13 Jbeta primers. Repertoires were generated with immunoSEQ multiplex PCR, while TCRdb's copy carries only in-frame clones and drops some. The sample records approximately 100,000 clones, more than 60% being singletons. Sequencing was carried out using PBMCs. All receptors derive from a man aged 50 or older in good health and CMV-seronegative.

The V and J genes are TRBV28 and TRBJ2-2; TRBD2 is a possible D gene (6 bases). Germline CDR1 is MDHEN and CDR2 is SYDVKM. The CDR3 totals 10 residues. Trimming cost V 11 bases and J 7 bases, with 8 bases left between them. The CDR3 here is CAGGVGELFF. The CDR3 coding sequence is TGTGCCGGAGGGGTCGGGGAGCTGTTTTTT.

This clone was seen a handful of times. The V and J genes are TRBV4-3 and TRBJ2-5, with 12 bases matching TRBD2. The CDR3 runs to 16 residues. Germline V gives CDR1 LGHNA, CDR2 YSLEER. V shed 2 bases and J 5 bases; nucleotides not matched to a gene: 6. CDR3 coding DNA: TGCGCCAGCAGCCAACTAGCGGGGGGGCGGTGGGAGACCCAGTACTTC. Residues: CASSQLAGGRWETQYF.